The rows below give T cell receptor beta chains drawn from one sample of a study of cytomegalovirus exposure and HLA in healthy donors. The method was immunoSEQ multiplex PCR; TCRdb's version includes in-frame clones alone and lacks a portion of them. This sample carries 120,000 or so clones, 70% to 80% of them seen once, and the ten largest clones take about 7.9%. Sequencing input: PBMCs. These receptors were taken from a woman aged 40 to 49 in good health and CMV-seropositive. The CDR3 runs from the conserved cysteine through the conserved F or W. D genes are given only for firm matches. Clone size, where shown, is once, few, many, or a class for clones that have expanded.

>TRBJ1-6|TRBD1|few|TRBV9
TGTGCCAGCAGCGTGGGACAGGCGAGAAATTCACCCCTCCACTTT
CASSVGQARNSPLHF
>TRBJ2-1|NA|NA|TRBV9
TGTGCCAGCAGCGTAGAAACAGCAACCTACAATGAGCAGTTCTTC
CASSVETATYNEQFF
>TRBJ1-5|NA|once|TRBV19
TGTGCCAGTTCCTGGGGGGATAGTCAGCCCCAGCATTTT
CASSWGDSQPQHF
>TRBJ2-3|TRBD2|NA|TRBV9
TGTGCCAGCAGCGTAGACGGTCTAGCGGGGGGCCCCTATGGCACAGATACGCAGTATTTT
CASSVDGLAGGPYGTDTQYF
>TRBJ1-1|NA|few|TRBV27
TGTGCCAGCAGTTTATGGAGGAACACTGAAGCTTTCTTT
CASSLWRNTEAFF
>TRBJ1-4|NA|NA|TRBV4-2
TGTGCCAGCACCGAATCGTGGGGCGCTAATGAAAAACTGTTTTTT
CASTESWGANEKLFF
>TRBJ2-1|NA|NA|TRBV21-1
TGTGCCAGCGAGGGAGGGTACAATGAGCAGTTCTTC
CASEGGYNEQFF
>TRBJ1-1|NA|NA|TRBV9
TGTGCCAGCAGCGTAGTGGAGGGGCGTGTGGCTGAAGCTTTCTTT
CASSVVEGRVAEAFF
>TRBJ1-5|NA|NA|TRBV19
TGTGCCAGTAGGAGCAGTCCAGGGGCGCCCAATCAGCCCCAGCATTTT
CASRSSPGAPNQPQHF
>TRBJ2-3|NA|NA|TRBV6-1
TGTGCCAGCAGTGAACCAGGGGACACAGATACGCAGTATTTT
CASSEPGDTDTQYF
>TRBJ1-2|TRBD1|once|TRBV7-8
TGTGCCAGCAGGACAGGGGCGGAGAGCGACTATGGCTACACCTTC
CASRTGAESDYGYTF
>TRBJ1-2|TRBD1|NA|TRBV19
TGTGCCAGTAGCCAAACAGGGGTCTATGGCTACACCTTC
CASSQTGVYGYTF
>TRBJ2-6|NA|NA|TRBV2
TGTGCCAGCAGTTTCACAGGGTACTCTGGGGCCAACGTCCTGACTTTC
CASSFTGYSGANVLTF
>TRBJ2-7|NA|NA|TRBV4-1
TGCGCCAGCAGCCAAGACCAGAGGCAGAATTCCTACGAGCAGTACTTC
CASSQDQRQNSYEQYF
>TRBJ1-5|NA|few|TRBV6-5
TGTGCCAGCAGTTACTCGCTAGATCAGCCCCAGCATTTT
CASSYSLDQPQHF
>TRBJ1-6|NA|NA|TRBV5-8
TGTGCCAGCAGCTTTGCGTGGAGCTCCTATAATTCACCCCTCCACTTT
CASSFAWSSYNSPLHF
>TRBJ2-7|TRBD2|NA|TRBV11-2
TGTGCCAGCAGCCCTGAAGCGGGGGTGATCTACGAGCAGTACTTC
CASSPEAGVIYEQYF
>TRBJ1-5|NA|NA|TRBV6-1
TGTGCCAGCAGCCCCAGGGGCCACAATCAGCCCCAGCATTTT
CASSPRGHNQPQHF
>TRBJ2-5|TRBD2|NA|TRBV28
TGTGCCAGCAGTTTACCCCACGGGAGCGGGGGGGAGACCCAGTACTTC
CASSLPHGSGGETQYF
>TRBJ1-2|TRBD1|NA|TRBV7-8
TGTGCCAGCAGTCAACAGGGGTTGCCGAACTATGGCTACACCTTC
CASSQQGLPNYGYTF
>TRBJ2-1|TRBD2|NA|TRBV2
TGTGCCAGCAGTGAAGTCGACAGCGGGGGGGAGAATGAGCAGTTCTTC
CASSEVDSGGENEQFF
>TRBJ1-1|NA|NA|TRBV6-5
TGTGCCAGCAGTTACGCCGGGGGCACTGAAGCTTTCTTT
CASSYAGGTEAFF
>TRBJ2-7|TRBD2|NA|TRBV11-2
TGTGCCAGCAGCTTAGGGCGGGGGACCGAGCAGTACTTC
CASSLGRGTEQYF
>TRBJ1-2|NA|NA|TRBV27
TGTGCCAGCAGTTTTGGCTCAACCTATGGCTACACCTTC
CASSFGSTYGYTF
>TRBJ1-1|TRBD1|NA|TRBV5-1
TGCGCCAGCAGCCTCCCTGGGACAGGGAACACTGAAGCTTTCTTT
CASSLPGTGNTEAFF
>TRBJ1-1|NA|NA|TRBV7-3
TGTGCCAGCAGCCCCCGCGGGGCCCTACACACTGAAGCTTTCTTT
CASSPRGALHTEAFF
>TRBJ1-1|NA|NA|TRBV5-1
TGCGCCAGCAGCTTGGGCGGGAGCCCTAACACTGAAGCTTTCTTT
CASSLGGSPNTEAFF
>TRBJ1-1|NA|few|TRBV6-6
TGTGCCAGCAGTTACTCGACAACTGAAGCTTTCTTT
CASSYSTTEAFF
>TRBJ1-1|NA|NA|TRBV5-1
TGCGCCAGCAGCTTGACAGGTGACGAAGAAACTTTCTTT
CASSLTGDEETFF
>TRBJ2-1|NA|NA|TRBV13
TGTGCCAGCAGCTTAGGCCTAATGAGGACTTCCTACAATGAGCAGTTCTTC
CASSLGLMRTSYNEQFF
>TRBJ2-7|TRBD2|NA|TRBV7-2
TGTGCCAGCAGCTTAGAAGGGACTAGCGGGGGCTACGAGCAGTACTTC
CASSLEGTSGGYEQYF
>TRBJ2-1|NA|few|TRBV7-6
TGTGCCAGCAGCGATCAGGGGGGACTTTACAATGAGCAGTTCTTC
CASSDQGGLYNEQFF
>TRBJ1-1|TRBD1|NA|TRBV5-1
TGCGCCAGTACCGGGACAGGGGGCCCGAACACTGAAGCTTTCTTT
CASTGTGGPNTEAFF
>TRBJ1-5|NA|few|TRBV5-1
TGCGCCAGCAGCTTGAGAGGGGACTGGGATCAGCCCCAGCATTTT
CASSLRGDWDQPQHF
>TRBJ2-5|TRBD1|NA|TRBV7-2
TGTGCCAGCAGCCCGAGACAGGGAAGGACCCAGTACTTC
CASSPRQGRTQYF